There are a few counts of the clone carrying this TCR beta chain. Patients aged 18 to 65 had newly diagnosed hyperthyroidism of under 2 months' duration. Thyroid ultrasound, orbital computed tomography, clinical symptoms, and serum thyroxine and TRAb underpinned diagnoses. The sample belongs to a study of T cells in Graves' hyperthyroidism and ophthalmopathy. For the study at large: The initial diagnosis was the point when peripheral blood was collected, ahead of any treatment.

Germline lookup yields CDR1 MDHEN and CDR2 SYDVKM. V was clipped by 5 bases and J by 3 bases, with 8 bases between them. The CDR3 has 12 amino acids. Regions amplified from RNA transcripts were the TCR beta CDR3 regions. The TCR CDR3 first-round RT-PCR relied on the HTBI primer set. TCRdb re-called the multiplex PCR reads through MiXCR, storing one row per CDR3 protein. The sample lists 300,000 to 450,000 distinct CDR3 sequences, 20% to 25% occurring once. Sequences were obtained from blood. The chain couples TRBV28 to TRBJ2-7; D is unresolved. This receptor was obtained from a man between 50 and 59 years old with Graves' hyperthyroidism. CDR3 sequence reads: CASSRPFYEQYF. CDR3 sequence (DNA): TGTGCCAGCAGTCGCCCGTTCTACGAGCAGTACTTC.